The rows below give T cell receptor beta chains drawn from one sample of a study of blood T cells in healthy people across ages. TCRdb passed the 5' RACE reads through MiXCR, listing each CDR3 protein once. The data contain around 990,000 distinct CDR3 sequences, around two fifths of them seen just once; the ten biggest clones take up less than 15%. The sequencing sample was made of blood. Every receptor here comes from a man in his late teens or twenties in good health. The CDR3 runs from the conserved cysteine through the conserved F or W. Each record gives: D gene, J gene, CDR3 length, clone size, V gene, CDR3 DNA, CDR3 protein. A D gene is named only where the DNA matches it firmly. The listing skips clone size in some rows; elsewhere it reads once, few, many or a size class.

NA,TRBJ2-7,14,NA,TRBV9,TGTGCCAGCAGCGCCAGTCCGAATCACTACGAGCAGTACTTC,CASSASPNHYEQYF
TRBD1,TRBJ1-4,14,NA,TRBV9,TGTGCCAGCAGCGCACAGGGGTTGAATGAAAAACTGTTTTTT,CASSAQGLNEKLFF
NA,TRBJ2-7,14,few,TRBV3-1,TGTGCCAGCAGCCGGGGACCGTCCGGCTCCGAGCAGTACTTC,CASSRGPSGSEQYF
NA,TRBJ2-1,14,NA,TRBV4-1,TGCGCCAGCAGCCAAGAATTTTCGCAGCCTGAGCAGTTCTTC,CASSQEFSQPEQFF
NA,TRBJ2-5,15,NA,TRBV11-2,TGTGCCAGCAGCTTAGGGAGGGCAACCCAAGAGACCCAGTACTTC,CASSLGRATQETQYF
TRBD1,TRBJ1-4,13,NA,TRBV10-3,TGTGCCGCCCGACAGGGGGAAGACGAAAAACTGTTTTTT,CAARQGEDEKLFF
NA,TRBJ2-1,19,many,TRBV6-2/TRBV6-3,TGTGCCAGCAGTTACGTGCGGGCCCCATCAACGAGCTCCTACAATGAGCAGTTCTTC,CASSYVRAPSTSSYNEQFF
NA,TRBJ2-7,11,few,TRBV29-1,TGCAGCGTTGAAGAGAGTGGCGAGCAGTACTTC,CSVEESGEQYF
NA,TRBJ1-1,14,few,TRBV6-4,TGTGCCAGCACCCTAGAACATGGGGACACTGAAGCTTTCTTT,CASTLEHGDTEAFF
NA,TRBJ1-1,11,few,TRBV12-3/TRBV12-4,TGTGCCAGTCCAGGGAACACTGAAGCTTTCTTT,CASPGNTEAFF
TRBD1,TRBJ1-6,14,NA,TRBV2,TGTGCCAGCAGGGGTGGGACAGTAAATTCACCCCTCCACTTT,CASRGGTVNSPLHF
NA,TRBJ1-2,17,NA,TRBV12-3/TRBV12-4,TGTGCCAGCCGACGCCCCCCTCGGGGGTTCCGTCCCTATGGCTACAACTTC,CASRRPPRGFRPYGYNF
NA,TRBJ1-5,14,NA,TRBV12-3/TRBV12-4,TGTGCCAGCAGTGCCGTACAGGGTCTGGCCCCAAAGCATTTT,CASSAVQGLAPKHF
TRBD1,TRBJ1-1,16,few,TRBV14,TGTGCCAGCAGCGAGCGGGACAGGGTCAGTTTTGCTGAAGCTTTCTTT,CASSERDRVSFAEAFF
NA,TRBJ2-7,13,NA,TRBV14,TGTGCCAGCAGCGTAGGACACATCTACGAGCAGTACTTC,CASSVGHIYEQYF
NA,TRBJ1-6,15,few,TRBV6-5,TGTGCCAGAAAACCAACAGGGATCTATAATTCACCCCTCCACTTT,CARKPTGIYNSPLHF
TRBD1,TRBJ1-2,14,NA,TRBV10-3,TGTGCCATCAGTGAGTTACAGGGGTACTATGGCTACACCTTC,CAISELQGYYGYTF
NA,TRBJ2-5,15,NA,TRBV7-2,TGTGCCAGCAGCTCCCCCCTTTCAGGACAAGAGACCCAGTACTTC,CASSSPLSGQETQYF
NA,TRBJ2-7,15,NA,TRBV14,TGTGCCAGCAGCCAAGGTGCGAAGACAGGCCACGAGCAGTACTTC,CASSQGAKTGHEQYF
NA,TRBJ1-1,13,NA,TRBV5-1,TGCGCCAGCAGCTTGGATGATCAGGGTTTAGCTTTCTTT,CASSLDDQGLAFF
NA,TRBJ2-4,15,NA,TRBV29-1,TGCAGCGCTACAGGGAGGACTGGGTCGGGAAACATTCAGTACTTC,CSATGRTGSGNIQYF
NA,TRBJ2-6,14,NA,TRBV9,TGTGCCAGCAGCGTAGCTGGGGTCGCCAACGTCCTGACTTTC,CASSVAGVANVLTF
NA,TRBJ1-2,13,many,TRBV7-2,TGTGCCAGCAGCTTAGCGGGGTCCTATGGCTACACCTTC,CASSLAGSYGYTF
NA,TRBJ1-4,17,NA,TRBV2,TGTGCCAGCAGTCCGGCCAGGTACAAGACAACTAATGAAAAACTGTTTTTT,CASSPARYKTTNEKLFF
NA,TRBJ2-7,15,few,TRBV7-6,TGTGCCAGCAGCTTATTCGGCGACTCCTACAATGAGCAGTACTTC,CASSLFGDSYNEQYF
NA,TRBJ1-4,13,NA,TRBV29-1,TGCAGCGTCACAACAGCAGCAGATGAAAAACTGGTTTTT,CSVTTAADEKLVF
NA,TRBJ2-3,16,few,TRBV7-9,TGTGCCAGCAGCGCCGTCGTAAGGGCCAGGTTGGATACGCAGTATTTT,CASSAVVRARLDTQYF
NA,TRBJ1-3,18,NA,TRBV5-1,TGCGCCAGCAGCTTGGATACGATCGGACGGAGGAGAGGAAACACCATATATTTT,CASSLDTIGRRRGNTIYF
TRBD1,TRBJ2-1,15,once,TRBV7-9,TGTGCCGGCAGCATGGACAGGGACCCTTACAATGAGCAGTTCTTC,CAGSMDRDPYNEQFF
NA,TRBJ1-5,14,few,TRBV29-1,TGCAGCGTTGGATACAGGGTTGGGTATCAGCCCCAGCATTTT,CSVGYRVGYQPQHF